The source of this T cell receptor (beta chain) is a study of early T cells in non-severe SARS-CoV-2 infection (dated by TCRdb to about 2021). Regarding the complete study: Because TCR sequencing was done on bulk RNA from unsorted whole blood, the alpha and beta chains could not be paired. The full study reports these points: VDJdb matching was skewed toward anti-spike CD8 responses, so virus-specific expansions were likely underestimated and private and CD4 specificities were missed.

This was a case-control study nested in a cohort of healthcare workers in London, UK, who had nasopharyngeal swab PCR tests and blood samples taken every week. Healthcare workers were enrolled in the week of the UK lockdown, from 23 to 31 March 2020, and were followed every week for up to roughly 16 weeks. Library method: 5' RACE. The sequencing machine was a NextSeq 500. Unique molecular identifiers were attached to individual cDNA molecules in the TCR library protocol so that sequencing error and PCR bias could be corrected. Both TCR alpha and beta chains were sequenced, and tight co-correlation was observed between alpha and beta sequence abundances in each sample. Regarding the original processing steps: Decombinator V4 was used to perform V gene, J gene and CDR3 annotation of TCR sequences. Expanded TCRs were defined as changing significantly between any two time points under a Poisson model with p below 0.0001. TCR abundances were normalised to the total number of TCRs sequenced in each sample and reported as counts per million. MAIT TCRs were defined by TRAV1-2 paired with TRAJ12, TRAJ20 or TRAJ33, and iNKT TCRs by TRAV10 paired with TRAJ18. VDJdb, accessed on 1 November 2021, was searched for TCRs annotated for CMV, EBV and SARS-CoV-2, and TCRs annotated for more than one antigen were excluded. TCRdb cleaned the public reads at Q25 with fastp, built clones with MiXCR and kept in-frame beta chains. Identical CDR3 proteins give one entry, which carries the most common genes and DNA. The V and J calls come from TCRdb's annotation, not from the publication. This sample comprises 40,000 to 55,000 distinct CDR3 sequences, less than 8.5% of them detected only once. The ten top clones hold around 7.9% of the sample.

The CDR3 numbers 13 residues from cysteine through phenylalanine. Just CDR3 DNA is preserved here, 39 bases in frame from base 1. For CDR1 and CDR2, the germline V gene lists KGHSH and LQKENI. The junction carries 13 bases between V and J, which are trimmed by 3 bases and 8 bases respectively. This clonotype came up many times. Its antigen is still unknown. No base qualities exist here, and no much larger clone lies one base off it. The rearrangement combines TRBV18 with TRBJ1-1, with no confidently assigned D gene. The clonotype originates from an adult who was a healthcare worker with PCR-confirmed SARS-CoV-2 infection or an uninfected control (not recorded which). The sequencing sample was made of whole blood. The CDR3 in this case is CASSPGARSEAFF. The sequenced DNA: TGTGCCAGCTCACCTGGCGCTCGGAGCGAAGCTTTCTTT. The full variable domain, completed from the reference TRBV18 and TRBJ1-1 proteins outside the CDR3, reads NAGVMQNPRHLVRRRGQEARLRCSPMKGHSHVYWYRQLPEEGLKFMVYLQKENIIDESGMPKERFSAEFPKEGPSILRIQQVVRGDSAAYFCASSPGARSEAFFGQGTRLTVV.